The clone carrying this TCR beta chain has just a few counts. The sample comes from a study of blood T cells in healthy people across ages. The use of a sample-barcoded 5' primer and a J-beta primer mix characterized a second PCR of about 7 to 12 cycles. All cDNA molecules were each tagged by a template-switch adaptor with 12 random nucleotides. From the 5' RACE reads, TCRdb called clonotypes with MiXCR, one entry per CDR3 protein. The repertoire holds over 1,500,000 distinct CDR3 sequences, roughly 52% seen once, with approximately 2% in the top ten. The germline V gene has CDR1 KGHSH and CDR2 LQKENI. The CDR3 sequence is 12 residues long. Trimming left V 4 bases short and J 6 bases short, with 9 bases between.

The chain employs TRBV18 and TRBJ1-2, with no clear D. The sequence was obtained from a woman in her forties in good health. The sample taken for sequencing was blood. The CDR3 is CASSLLDDGYTF. The CDR3 DNA reads TGTGCCAGCTCACTTTTGGATGATGGCTACACCTTC.